A single sample gave rise to the 27 T cell receptor beta chains below, sequenced in a study of cytomegalovirus exposure and HLA in healthy donors. The PCR was carried out with 60 Vbeta primers and 13 Jbeta primers. Generated by immunoSEQ multiplex PCR, the TCRdb table keeps only in-frame clones and is missing some. The sample carries some 87,000 clones, 62% recorded once. Sequenced: PBMCs. These receptors all come from a woman younger than 45 in good health and CMV-seropositive.

The V call is TRBV9, the J call TRBJ2-3; 9 bases align to TRBD2. V was pared by 3 bases and J by 1 base, with 3 bases of the junction left unmatched. The germline V gene has CDR1 SGDLS and CDR2 YYNGEE. This CDR3 region has 15 residues. Here the CDR3 DNA reads TGTGCCAGCAGCGCGGGCGGGGGGGGCACAGATACGCAGTATTTT. Protein: CASSAGGGGTDTQYF.

The chain has TRBV19 and TRBJ1-2; D call uncertain. The CDR3 has 11 residues. CDR1 is LNHDA, CDR2 SQIVND, per germline (reference sequence). V was cut by 9 bases and J by 0 bases, with 5 bases left in between. CDR3 loop: CASSANYGYTF. CDR3 DNA sequence: TGTGCCAGCTCAGCTAACTATGGCTACACCTTC.

The V and J genes are TRBV30 and TRBJ2-2, with 12 nucleotides matching TRBD1. The CDR3 spans 13 residues. Germline assignment: CDR1 GTSNPN and CDR2 SVGIG (reference sequence). With V trimmed by 5 bases and J by 12 bases, 7 bases remained unmatched. CDR3 DNA sequence: TGTGCCTGGGGGGGGACAGGGGGCGTGAAGCTGTTTTTT. Protein sequence: CAWGGTGGVKLFF.

V and J are TRBV30 and TRBJ1-1; D gene uncertain. The length of the CDR3 is 11 residues. Trimming shortened V by 3 bases and J by 8 bases, and 10 bases separated the two germline ends. Germline CDR1 GTSNPN, CDR2 SVGIG (reference sequence). CDR3: CAWRYTGEAFF. The CDR3 DNA is TGTGCCTGGAGATACACGGGAGAAGCTTTCTTT. The whole variable domain, remainder taken from reference TRBV30 and TRBJ1-1, is SQTIHQWPATLVQPVGSPLSLECTVEGTSNPNLYWYRQAAGRGLQLLFYSVGIGQISSEVPQNLSASRPQDRQFILSSKKLLLSDSGFYLCAWRYTGEAFFGQGTRLTVV.

V usage is TRBV11-3 and J usage is TRBJ1-1; TRBD1 aligns across 9 bases. The length of the CDR3 is 14 residues. V lost 4 bases and J lost 10; bases outside the gene matches: 10. Germline V gene lookup returns CDR1 SGHNT and CDR2 YENEEA. As DNA, the CDR3 is TGTGCCAGCAGCTCCTATACAGGGGGCCAGCGAGCTTTCTTT. Amino acid sequence: CASSSYTGGQRAFF.

The chain uses TRBV6-1 and TRBJ2-5; the D is unclear. The germline gives CDR1 MNHNS, CDR2 SASEGT. Deletions cut 2 bases from V and 2 bases from J, with 6 bases between. This CDR3 comprises 13 residues. This CDR3 is CASSEYLQETQYF. The CDR3 DNA reads TGTGCCAGCAGTGAATACTTGCAAGAGACCCAGTACTTC.

V is TRBV5-1 and J is TRBJ1-1; D is possibly TRBD1 (5 bases). Deletions cut 0 bases from V and 3 bases from J, with 12 bases between. The length of the CDR3 is 15 residues. Germline loops: CDR1 SGHRS, CDR2 YFSETQ. The CDR3 DNA reads TGCGCCAGCAGCTTGGCCGGGAGGGGAGACACTGAAGCTTTCTTT. It encodes CASSLAGRGDTEAFF.

This clone was picked up a small number of times. The V and J genes are TRBV30 and TRBJ1-6; D uncertain. Germline CDR1 reads GTSNPN; CDR2 reads SVGIG (reference sequence). CDR3 size: 13 residues. Deletions cut 8 bases from V and 16 bases from J, with 24 bases between. The CDR3 DNA follows: TGTGCCCGGCGCTGGGAGAAGGGCAGCTCTCTCCACTTT. This codes for CARRWEKGSSLHF. Based on the CDR3 plus reference TRBV30 and TRBJ1-6, the full variable domain is SQTIHQWPATLVQPVGSPLSLECTVEGTSNPNLYWYRQAAGRGLQLLFYSVGIGQISSEVPQNLSASRPQDRQFILSSKKLLLSDSGFYLCARRWEKGSSLHFGNGTRLTVT.

This sequence joins TRBV29-1 and TRBJ2-3; 7 bases agree with TRBD1. This CDR3 is built from 16 residues. Trimming took 4 bases from V and 0 from J; bases not matched to a gene: 10. Germline CDR1 SQVTM, CDR2 ANQGSEA. The CDR3 loop is CSVGVLGTASTDTQYF. CDR3 DNA sequence: TGCAGCGTTGGGGTCCTAGGGACAGCGAGCACAGATACGCAGTATTTT.

The genes are TRBV9 and TRBJ1-2, with D maybe TRBD1 (6 bases). The CDR3 spans 14 residues. V was trimmed by 4 bases and J by 8 bases, leaving 18 bases between them. Germline CDR1 reads SGDLS; CDR2 reads YYNGEE. CDR3 bases: TGTGCCAGCAGCCCGCGTGGGGGAGGGGGGGGCTACACCTTC. This codes for CASSPRGGGGGYTF. Variable domain in full (rest from reference TRBV9 and TRBJ1-2): DSGVTQTPKHLITATGQRVTLRCSPRSGDLSVYWYQQSLDQGLQFLIQYYNGEERAKGNILERFSAQQFPDLHSELNLSSLELGDSALYFCASSPRGGGGGYTFGSGTRLTVV.

V usage is TRBV5-1 and J usage is TRBJ2-1; 7 positions agree with TRBD2. Trimming at V came to 0 bases and at J to 4 bases, leaving 10 bases not matched to a gene. The CDR3 extends over 17 amino acids. Per the germline V gene, CDR1 is SGHRS and CDR2 is YFSETQ. The CDR3 DNA reads as TGCGCCAGCAGCTTGGCCCTCTCGGGGGGAAATTACAATGAGCAGTTCTTC. Encoded protein: CASSLALSGGNYNEQFF.

This clone was seen a handful of times. The chain joins TRBV29-1 to TRBJ2-2, with D maybe TRBD2 (5 bases). Trimming removed 1 base from V and 0 bases from J, with 9 bases in between. Germline-derived CDR1 and CDR2 are SQVTM and ANQGSEA. The CDR3 sequence is 15 residues long. CDR3 sequence: CSVEVRGTNTGELFF. The CDR3 DNA reads as TGCAGCGTTGAAGTACGGGGTACGAACACCGGGGAGCTGTTTTTT.

The chain carries TRBV6-6 and TRBJ1-1, with a possible D match to TRBD1 (5 bases). CDR3 length: 13 residues. Germline CDR1 reads MNHNY; CDR2 reads SVGAGI (reference sequence). The V end lost 7 bases, the J end lost 0 bases, and 9 bases lay between the germline ends. CDR3 sequence reads: CASMSRVNTEAFF. CDR3 in DNA: TGTGCCAGCATGAGCAGGGTGAACACTGAAGCTTTCTTT.

This rearrangement joins TRBV4-2 to TRBJ2-2; 16 bases fit TRBD2. Germline CDR1 and CDR2: LGHNA and YNFKEQ. The CDR3 has 19 residues. V dropped 3 bases and J dropped 3; count of bases not matched to a gene: 7. CDR3 bases: TGTGCCAGCAGCCAGCAACAGGGACTAGCGGGGGGGCACACCGGGGAGCTGTTTTTT. Protein: CASSQQQGLAGGHTGELFF.

V and J are TRBV9 and TRBJ1-2, with 7 bases fitting TRBD1. The CDR3 spans 17 residues. Losses at the gene ends were 0 bases for V and 4 bases for J; bases not matched to a gene: 12. Germline V gives CDR1 SGDLS, CDR2 YYNGEE. The CDR3 loop is CASSVDPQGVSSYGYTF. The CDR3 nucleotides read TGTGCCAGCAGCGTAGATCCCCAGGGGGTCAGTTCCTATGGCTACACCTTC.

This chain uses TRBV6-4 with TRBJ1-5, with 8 bases identical to TRBD1. This CDR3 is built from 15 residues. The germline CDR1 and CDR2 sequences are MRHNA and SNTAGT. After removal of 5 bases from V and 6 bases from J, the junction contained 9 bases not matched to a gene. CDR3 region: CASSPTGEGGQPQHF. The CDR3 DNA follows: TGTGCCAGCAGTCCGACAGGGGAAGGGGGTCAGCCCCAGCATTTT.

This chain links TRBV4-1 with TRBJ1-3; D is unresolved. Germline loops: CDR1 MGHRA, CDR2 YSYEKL. CDR3 length equals 16 residues. V was trimmed by 4 bases and J by 0 bases, leaving 13 bases between them. CDR3: CASSRPGVDSGNTIYF. For the CDR3, the DNA is TGCGCCAGCAGCCGCCCAGGCGTCGACTCTGGAAACACCATATATTTT.

The chain couples TRBV29-1 to TRBJ1-1; D call uncertain. Per germline, CDR1 SQVTM and CDR2 ANQGSEA. Trimming removed 4 bases from V and 5 bases from J, with 5 bases in between. The CDR3 loop spans 10 amino acids. CDR3 coding DNA: TGCAGCGTTGTCGCGACTGAAGCTTTCTTT. Amino acid sequence: CSVVATEAFF.

This clone has only one observation. The chain joins TRBV27 to TRBJ1-5, with TRBD1 identical over 9 bases. The germline gives CDR1 MNHEY, CDR2 SMNVEV (reference sequence). This CDR3 contains 15 residues. The J segment lost 1 base and the V segment lost 7 bases, leaving 5 bases of the junction unmatched. The CDR3: CASKTGTGSNQPQHF. Written as DNA, the CDR3 is TGTGCCAGCAAAACCGGGACAGGGAGCAATCAGCCCCAGCATTTT.

The chain carries TRBV27 and TRBJ1-5, with 7 bases matching TRBD1. V gave up 1 base and J gave up 6 bases; unmatched junction bases: 6. Germline CDR1 reads MNHEY; CDR2 reads SMNVEV (reference sequence). The CDR3 length is 15 residues. The CDR3 sequence is CASSLYPGGGQPQHF. The CDR3 nucleotides are TGTGCCAGCAGTTTATACCCAGGGGGAGGTCAGCCCCAGCATTTT.

The J gene is TRBJ1-4, the V gene TRBV7-2, with no clear D. The CDR3 is made up of 15 amino acids. Deletions cut 3 bases from V and 6 bases from J, with 14 bases between. The germline V gene has CDR1 SGHTA and CDR2 FQGNSA. The CDR3 sequence: CASSFTSLPDEKLFF. CDR3 DNA: TGTGCCAGCAGCTTTACCTCCTTGCCGGATGAAAAACTGTTTTTT. Supplemented by reference TRBV7-2 and TRBJ1-4, the full variable domain reads GAGVSQSPSNKVTEKGKDVELRCDPISGHTALYWYRQSLGQGLEFLIYFQGNSAPDKSGLPSDRFSAERTGGSVSTLTIQRTQQEDSAVYLCASSFTSLPDEKLFFGSGTQLSVL.

The chain combines TRBV18 with TRBJ1-2; 11 bases map to TRBD1. Germline CDR1 and CDR2: KGHSH and LQKENI. The junction had 5 bases not matched to a gene; V was cut back by 3 bases and J by 5 bases. This CDR3 comprises 15 residues. The CDR3 reads CASSPGQGAQYGYTF. In DNA, the CDR3 is TGTGCCAGCTCACCTGGACAGGGGGCCCAATATGGCTACACCTTC. The complete variable domain, with remaining parts taken from reference TRBV18 and TRBJ1-2, reads NAGVMQNPRHLVRRRGQEARLRCSPMKGHSHVYWYRQLPEEGLKFMVYLQKENIIDESGMPKERFSAEFPKEGPSILRIQQVVRGDSAAYFCASSPGQGAQYGYTFGSGTRLTVV.

The V and J genes are TRBV6-1 and TRBJ2-7; a possible D gene is TRBD2 (6 bases). This CDR3 region has 14 residues. Germline CDR1 MNHNS, CDR2 SASEGT. With 3 bases removed from V and 1 base from J, the gap between germline ends came to 10 bases. The CDR3 DNA reads TGTGCCAGCAGTGACCCCGGGGGTTCCTACGAGCAGTACTTC. It yields the protein CASSDPGGSYEQYF.

The chain combines TRBV7-9 with TRBJ1-5; no reliable D call. This CDR3 spans 15 amino acids. V lost 5 bases and J 0 bases, leaving 11 bases between the germline ends. Germline CDR1 and CDR2: SEHNR and FQNEAQ (reference sequence). The CDR3 DNA is TGTGCCAGCAGCCCGGAGGGCGATAGCAATCAGCCCCAGCATTTT. This sequence encodes CASSPEGDSNQPQHF. Variable domain in full (rest from reference TRBV7-9 and TRBJ1-5): DTGVSQNPRHKITKRGQNVTFRCDPISEHNRLYWYRQTLGQGPEFLTYFQNEAQLEKSRLLSDRFSAERPKGSFSTLEIQRTEQGDSAMYLCASSPEGDSNQPQHFGDGTRLSIL.

The rearrangement joins TRBV5-1 to TRBJ1-1; 9 bases line up with TRBD1. CDR1 SGHRS and CDR2 YFSETQ come from the germline V gene. The trim removed 4 bases at V and 7 bases at J, leaving 8 bases unmatched. The CDR3 runs 14 residues. The CDR3 DNA follows: TGCGCCAGCAGCAACCCCGGGACAGGGATTGAAGCTTTCTTT. Its translation: CASSNPGTGIEAFF.

In DNA form, the CDR3 reads TGCGCCAGCAGCGATGGAGGGACTAGCGGCCCCACAGATACGCAGTATTTT. This sequence encodes CASSDGGTSGPTDTQYF. The chain employs TRBV5-1 and TRBJ2-3; 11 bases align to TRBD2. Trimming removed 4 bases from V and 2 bases from J; junction bases left unmatched: 9. Germline V gene lookup returns CDR1 SGHRS and CDR2 YFSETQ. This CDR3 comprises 17 residues.

The rearrangement uses TRBV30 and TRBJ1-5, with 7 nucleotides matching TRBD1. Losses at the gene ends were 4 bases for V and 1 base for J; bases not matched to a gene: 13. The CDR3 has 17 residues. Germline V gene data show CDR1 as GTSNPN and CDR2 as SVGIG (reference sequence). The CDR3 DNA reads as TGTGCCTGGACCCGTGGAGGGGGCATACGGAGCAATCAGCCCCAGCATTTT. Encoded protein: CAWTRGGGIRSNQPQHF.